This note documents a single T cell receptor (beta chain) sequence. This clonotype was seen at least ten times. Its antigen is still unknown. Per-nucleotide qualities are absent, and no much larger clonotype sits a single base away. TCR cDNA was synthesized by 5'RACE template switching, which introduced a universal primer site and unique molecular identifiers. Priming of cDNA synthesis was performed from both the TCR alpha and TCR beta constant segments. Libraries were amplified in two PCR steps, with sample barcodes and sequencing adapters added in the second step. Sequencing of libraries was done on Illumina HiSeq 2500 (2x100 bp) or NovaSeq (2x150 bp). On the study's bioinformatics: MIGEC handled demultiplexing of reads and collapsing into UMI consensus sequences, while MiXCR performed V(D)J alignment. Vaccine-responding clonotypes were identified with edgeR using replicate PBMC samples, with FDR below 0.01 and a log2 fold change above 5 up to day 15 being required. Bulk clonotypes were assigned CD4 or CD8 identity according to which sequenced CD4 or CD8 repertoire held them at higher abundance. TCRdb trimmed the raw reads at Q25, called clones with MiXCR and kept productive beta chains. CDR3 protein duplicates are merged, each entry listing the most common genes and DNA. None of the V and J calls come from the authors' own analysis; TCRdb made them. The sample table lists 300,000 to 400,000 distinct CDR3 sequences, roughly 8.7% of them with a count of one. About a sixth of the sample belongs to the ten largest clones.

The entry originates in a study of T cells after yellow fever vaccination (dated by TCRdb to the late 2010s). Study-wide context: The SMART-Seq v4 Ultra Low Input RNA kit was used to prepare libraries from fractions with low cell numbers. To track T-cell clones before and after primary and booster YFV17D yellow fever vaccination, bulk TCR alpha and beta repertoires were sequenced longitudinally. Blood samples were taken at several timepoints before and after primary and secondary immunization, and bulk PBMC replicates and cell subsets were isolated. Two healthy male donors, one aged 18 to 29 and one aged 30 to 40 years, were included in the cohort.

The paper's findings and limits, for the study overall: The secondary T-cell response was weaker than the primary response but faster, peaking on day 5 instead of day 15. A small fraction of clonotypes showed up in both the CD4 and CD8 compartments, probably as a result of convergent recombination. Only two donors were included in the study, so the extent to which the findings can be generalized is limited. Computational filtering was required because FACS-sorted repertoires could contain abundant contaminating clonotypes from the bulk population. Most clones expanded after primary vaccination (almost 97% of CD4 and roughly 90% of CD8) were re-detected after the booster, suggesting that broad memory maintenance occurred.

The treatment or condition label for this specimen denotes: live attenuated yellow fever vaccine strain. At each blood-draw timepoint, two biological replicates of bulk PBMCs were collected. A standard Ficoll-Paque protocol was used to isolate PBMCs from peripheral blood. TriZol was used to extract RNA from bulk PBMCs, from CD4 and CD8 fractions, and from dextramer-positive and dextramer-negative fractions. CDR1 and CDR2 are drawn from the germline V gene (reference sequence): LNHNV, YYDKDF. CDR3 length: 12 amino acids, cysteine to phenylalanine. Only the CDR3 DNA stays, 36 bases, in frame from base 1. V is shortened by 5 bases, J by 5 bases, and the region joining them spans 6 bases.

The source was PBMCs, collected on the day of the first yellow fever vaccination. In this chain, TRBV15 is recombined with TRBJ2-2, with no D gene named confidently. This receptor was obtained from a young man who received the YFV17D yellow fever vaccine. CDR3 protein: CATSRTTGELFF. Read as DNA, the sequence is TGTGCCACCAGCCGGACGACCGGGGAGCTGTTTTTT. The entire variable domain, with the stretches around the CDR3 drawn from the reference TRBV15 and TRBJ2-2 proteins, is DAMVIQNPRYQVTQFGKPVTLSCSQTLNHNVMYWYQQKSSQAPKLLFHYYDKDFNNEADTPDNFQSRRPNTSFCFLDIRSPGLGDTAMYLCATSRTTGELFFGEGSRLTVL.